This T cell receptor (beta chain) was documented in a study of T cells in tuberculosis. Whole-study context: The T cells targeted glucose monomycolate, a mycobacterial lipid, via CD1B. Samples predate treatment or fall within its first 7 days. General observations from the study: Smaller alpha distances in active tuberculosis partly reflected shorter CDR3-alpha lengths.

A note on this clone: What it binds is not known.

The time point here: new active TB diagnosis, blood taken before or within 7 days of starting treatment. The protocol was immunoSEQ multiplex PCR, while the TCRdb copy is restricted to in-frame clones and leaves out a portion. This sample has around 33,000 clones, with about 90% found just once. The V segment lost 0 bases and the J segment 4 bases; nucleotides outside the gene matches: 2. The germline V gene encodes CDR1 LNHDA and CDR2 SQIVND (reference sequence). This CDR3 has 14 amino acids. The chain has TRBV19 and TRBJ1-2; 7 bases map to TRBD1. The sample here was PBMCs, taken at tuberculosis diagnosis. The receptor was isolated from an adult with tuberculosis. Some clones in this sample may be carry-over from other donors' samples. The CDR3 nucleotides are TGTGCCAGTAGTATAGACCGGGACAGCTATGGCTACACCTTC. It specifies CASSIDRDSYGYTF.